This T cell receptor (beta chain) was identified in a study of T cell responses to AZD1222 COVID-19 vaccine. Overall study findings and caveats: Vaccine-associated CD4 TCRs ranged over spike, dominating at 160-218 and 743-854. In a largely white British group with more females than males, clonal diversity was possibly underestimated.

V gave up 5 bases and J gave up 5 bases, with 13 bases separating them. The CDR3 loop spans 13 amino acids. Germline CDR1 and CDR2: SGDLS and YYNGEE. This table comes from immunoSEQ multiplex PCR, and its TCRdb copy is limited to in-frame clones, with some not included. The sample records about 140,000 clones, 92% being singletons. Concerning this clone: Its specificity is unknown.

The receptor was derived from an adult who received the AZD1222 COVID-19 vaccine. The V and J genes are TRBV9 and TRBJ1-1, with D perhaps matching TRBD1 (5 bases). The source material was peripheral blood, sampled 28 days after the second AZD1222 dose. The CDR3 here is CASSGRGTTEAFF. CDR3 DNA sequence: TGTGCCAGCAGTGGCCGGGGCACAACTGAAGCTTTCTTT.